A single sample is the source of the 8 T cell receptor beta chains below, sequenced in a study of T cell responses to AZD1222 COVID-19 vaccine (dated by TCRdb to the early 2020s). Read against the paper, the sample's time point label means: baseline before first vaccination. Libraries came from the immunoSEQ multiplex PCR assay. TCRdb limited this immuneACCESS table to in-frame rearrangements with V and J called. A share of clones is missing; checked studies link under half to unresolved V genes, and the rest is unexplained. Within this sample are some 130,000 clones, with approximately 84% of them counted one time only. The ten biggest clones cover about a fifth of the sample. The sequencing used peripheral blood, collected on day 0 of AZD1222 vaccination. These receptors all stem from an adult in good health.

Notes on this clone: Other DNA sequences in this sample translate to the same CDR3. The V call is TRBV7-6, the J call TRBJ2-6; D is undetermined. Germline V lookup: CDR1 SGHVS, CDR2 FNYEAQ. V gave up 0 bases and J gave up 0 bases, with 3 bases separating them. The CDR3 loop spans 15 amino acids. CDR3 amino acids: CASSLAGSGANVLTF. As DNA, the CDR3 is TGTGCCAGCAGCTTAGCAGGCTCTGGGGCCAACGTCCTGACTTTC.

As for this clone: Other DNA sequences in the same sample also yield this CDR3. The chain uses TRBV28 and TRBJ2-7; D remains unclear. Trimming stripped 6 bases from V and 2 bases from J, with 8 bases between. The CDR3 consists of 12 residues. Germline CDR1 reads MDHEN; CDR2 reads SYDVKM. CDR3 nucleotide sequence: TGTGCCAGCAGCCCACTCACCTACGAGCAGTACTTC. Translating gives CASSPLTYEQYF.

This clone came up a few times. The V gene is TRBV6-5, the J gene TRBJ1-1; 7 bases map to TRBD1. The germline V gene has CDR1 MNHEY and CDR2 SVGAGI. There are 15 residues in the CDR3. V lost 5 bases, J lost 0 bases, and 6 bases stayed unmatched. CDR3 nucleotides: TGTGCCAGCAGTCCCCGGACAGGATTGAACACTGAAGCTTTCTTT. This sequence encodes CASSPRTGLNTEAFF.

The V and J genes are TRBV7-8 and TRBJ1-5; possible D gene TRBD1, 5 bases. The CDR3 totals 13 residues. V lost 3 bases, J lost 7 bases, and 10 bases lay in between. CDR1 is SGHVS, CDR2 FQNEAQ, per germline. CDR3 sequence reads: CASSLGPEQPQHF. DNA of the CDR3: TGTGCCAGCAGCTTGGGACCGGAACAGCCCCAGCATTTT.

The V call is TRBV9, the J call TRBJ1-1; no reliable D call. V shed 0 bases and J shed 2 bases, with 8 bases lying between them. The CDR3 extends over 14 amino acids. From germline, CDR1 is SGDLS and CDR2 YYNGEE. In DNA, the CDR3 is TGTGCCAGCAGCGTAGGCCCCGCAAACACTGAAGCTTTCTTT. This sequence encodes CASSVGPANTEAFF.

The chain recombines TRBV28 with TRBJ1-2; no reliable D call. Germline lookup yields CDR1 MDHEN and CDR2 SYDVKM. Trimming shortened V by 6 bases and J by 0 bases, and 11 bases separated the two germline ends. The CDR3 spans 14 residues. The CDR3 spells CASRQDGTNYGYTF. Here the CDR3 DNA reads TGTGCCAGCAGGCAAGACGGGACTAACTATGGCTACACCTTC.

On this clone itself: Different DNA sequences within this sample yield the same CDR3. The CDR3 DNA is TGTGCCAGCAGCCTCGACAGTTACAATGAGCAGTTCTTC. Its translation: CASSLDSYNEQFF. This chain uses TRBV7-9 with TRBJ2-1, with TRBD1 as a possible D gene (5 bases). The germline V gene has CDR1 SEHNR and CDR2 FQNEAQ (reference sequence). The CDR3 has 13 amino acids. Trimming shortened V by 5 bases and J by 4 bases, and 9 bases separated the two germline ends.

The chain employs TRBV24-1 and TRBJ1-2, with no clear D. V was shortened by 3 bases and J by 8 bases, with 9 bases between the two germline ends. Germline lookup yields CDR1 KGHDR and CDR2 SFDVKD. The CDR3 has 12 amino acids. As DNA, the CDR3 is TGTGCCACCAGTGATCCCCCGGGCGGCTACACCTTC. This encodes CATSDPPGGYTF.